The present TCR beta chain was sequenced within a study of blood T cell repertoires in COVID-19. Overall study: Sites across the United States, Italy and Spain contributed samples from acute and convalescent COVID-19. T cells, B-cell-depleted T cells, or PBMCs provided the cDNA or gDNA that served as material.

Original methodology: Quantification of nucleated cells was approximated via reference gene primer amplification. Clones were sequenced by immunoSEQ multiplex PCR, and TCRdb holds only the in-frame ones, with some missing. V and J calls plus clone size are reproduced from that table; the DNA served to infer D and trimming. Of approximately 120,000 clones listed, more than 70% are singletons. V was pared by 4 bases and J by 4 bases, with 6 bases of the junction left unmatched. The length of the CDR3 is 15 residues. In germline, CDR1 is SGHRS, CDR2 YFSETQ. The sequence was obtained from a human donor in a cohort sampled during active COVID-19. Sequencing used peripheral blood. V usage is TRBV5-1 and J usage is TRBJ2-3; 10 nucleotides match TRBD2. CDR3 in amino acids: CASSPVAGGSDTQYF. The CDR3 bases are TGCGCCAGCAGCCCGGTAGCGGGAGGATCAGATACGCAGTATTTT. The full variable domain, in which reference TRBV5-1 and TRBJ2-3 provide the parts outside the CDR3, is KAGVTQTPRYLIKTRGQQVTLSCSPISGHRSVSWYQQTPGQGLQFLFEYFSETQRNKGNFPGRFSGRQFSNSRSEMNVSTLELGDSALYLCASSPVAGGSDTQYFGPGTRLTVL.